The clone carrying this TCR beta chain was seen many times. The data stem from a study of T cell repertoires in cytomegalovirus infection. Study-level background: Public TCR beta signature analysis indicated the presence of both CMV infection and matching HLA type.

TCRdb independently ran MiXCR on the reads; one entry per CDR3 protein. The table has 76,000 or so distinct CDR3 sequences, roughly 3.7% seen once; the top ten hold about 4.6%. Trimming pared 1 base from V and 2 bases from J, leaving 13 bases between. The CDR3 totals 16 residues. Germline values: CDR1 SGHAT, CDR2 FQNNGV. Sequenced material: PBMCs. The chain links TRBV11-2 to TRBJ2-3; D call uncertain. This TCR came from a human donor in good health (CMV status not recorded). Some clones in this sample may be carry-over from other donors' samples. The CDR3 protein is CASSLVSGPHTDTQYF. CDR3 nucleotides: TGTGCCAGCAGCTTAGTCTCAGGTCCACACACAGATACGCAGTATTTT.